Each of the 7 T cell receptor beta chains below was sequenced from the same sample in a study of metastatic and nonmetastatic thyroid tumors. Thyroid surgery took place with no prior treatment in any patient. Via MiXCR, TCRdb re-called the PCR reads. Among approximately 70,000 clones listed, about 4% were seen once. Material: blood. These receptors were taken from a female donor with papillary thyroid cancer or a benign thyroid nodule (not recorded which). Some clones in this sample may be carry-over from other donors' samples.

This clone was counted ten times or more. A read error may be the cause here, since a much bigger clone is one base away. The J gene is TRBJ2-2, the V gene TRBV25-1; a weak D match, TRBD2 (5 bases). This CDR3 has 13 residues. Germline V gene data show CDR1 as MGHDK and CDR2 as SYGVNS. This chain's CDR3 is CAGSDDYTGELFF. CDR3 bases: TGTGCCGGCAGTGACGACTATACCGGGGAGCTGTTTTTT.

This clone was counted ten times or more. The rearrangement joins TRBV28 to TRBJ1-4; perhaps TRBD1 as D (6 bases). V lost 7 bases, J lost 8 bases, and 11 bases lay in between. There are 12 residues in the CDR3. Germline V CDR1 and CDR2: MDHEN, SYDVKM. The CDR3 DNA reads TGTGCCAGCACCATTAGGGGGGAAAAACTGTTTTTT. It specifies CASTIRGEKLFF.

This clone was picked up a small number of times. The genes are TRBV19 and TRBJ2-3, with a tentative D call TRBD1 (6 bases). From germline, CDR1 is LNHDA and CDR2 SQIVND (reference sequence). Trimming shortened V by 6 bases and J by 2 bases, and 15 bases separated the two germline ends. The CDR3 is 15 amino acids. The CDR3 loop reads CASRNHRDLTDTQYF. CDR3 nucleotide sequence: TGTGCCAGTAGGAATCACAGGGACCTCACAGATACGCAGTATTTT.

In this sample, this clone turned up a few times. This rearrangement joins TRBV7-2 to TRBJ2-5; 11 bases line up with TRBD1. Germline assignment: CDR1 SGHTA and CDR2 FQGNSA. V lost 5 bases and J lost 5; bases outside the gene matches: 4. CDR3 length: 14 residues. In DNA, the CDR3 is TGTGCCAGCAGCACGGACAGGGGGCTGGAGACCCAGTACTTC. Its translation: CASSTDRGLETQYF.

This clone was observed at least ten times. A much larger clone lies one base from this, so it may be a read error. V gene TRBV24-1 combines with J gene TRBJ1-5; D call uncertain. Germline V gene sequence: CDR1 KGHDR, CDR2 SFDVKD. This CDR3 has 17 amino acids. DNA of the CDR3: TGTGCCACCGGTGACGGCCGGGGTCACAAAGGCAATCAGCCCCAGCATTTT. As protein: CATGDGRGHKGNQPQHF.

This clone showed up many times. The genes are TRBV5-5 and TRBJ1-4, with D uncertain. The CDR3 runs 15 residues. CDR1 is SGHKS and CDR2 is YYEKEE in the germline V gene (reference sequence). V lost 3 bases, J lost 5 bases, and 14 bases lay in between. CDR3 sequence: CASSSRARPNEKLFF. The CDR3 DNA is TGTGCCAGCAGCTCTAGGGCGAGACCCAATGAAAAACTGTTTTTT. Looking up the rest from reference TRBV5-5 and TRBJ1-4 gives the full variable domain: DAGVTQSPTHLIKTRGQQVTLRCSPISGHKSVSWYQQVLGQGPQFIFQYYEKEERGRGNFPDRFSARQFPNYSSELNVNALLLGDSALYLCASSSRARPNEKLFFGSGTQLSVL.

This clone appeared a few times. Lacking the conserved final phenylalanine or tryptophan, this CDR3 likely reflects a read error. The CDR3 nucleotides are TGTGCCAGCAGTTTTTCTTTCGGGAACGTTTTCCGGCAGGCCACCTACGAGCAGTACCTC. Residues: CASSFSFGNVFRQATYEQYL. The chain carries TRBV28 and TRBJ2-7; TRBD2 is a possible D gene (5 bases). The CDR3 is 20 amino acids. CDR1 and CDR2 from the germline V gene are MDHEN and SYDVKM. Trimming left V 3 bases short and J 2 bases short, with 29 bases between.